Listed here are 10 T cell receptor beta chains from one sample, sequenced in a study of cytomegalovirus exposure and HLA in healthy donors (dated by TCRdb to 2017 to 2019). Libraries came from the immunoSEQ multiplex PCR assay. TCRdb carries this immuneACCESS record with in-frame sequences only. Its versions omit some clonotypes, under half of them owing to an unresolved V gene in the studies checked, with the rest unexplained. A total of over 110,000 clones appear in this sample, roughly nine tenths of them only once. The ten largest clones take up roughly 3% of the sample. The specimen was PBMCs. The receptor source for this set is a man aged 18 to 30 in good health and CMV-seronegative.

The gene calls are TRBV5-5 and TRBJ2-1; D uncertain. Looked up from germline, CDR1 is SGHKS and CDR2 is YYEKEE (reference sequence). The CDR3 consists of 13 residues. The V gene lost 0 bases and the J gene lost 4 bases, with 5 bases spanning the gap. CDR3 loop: CASSLEQYNEQFF. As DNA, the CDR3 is TGTGCCAGCAGCTTGGAACAGTACAATGAGCAGTTCTTC.

The CDR3 coding sequence is TGTGCCAGCAGTGTATTACAGGGGTGGGCGAAAGCTTTCTTT. As protein: CASSVLQGWAKAFF. The genes are TRBV6-1 and TRBJ1-1; TRBD1 matches 7 bases. V gave up 4 bases and J gave up 9 bases; unmatched junction bases: 11. From germline, CDR1 is MNHNS and CDR2 SASEGT. CDR3 length: 14 amino acids.

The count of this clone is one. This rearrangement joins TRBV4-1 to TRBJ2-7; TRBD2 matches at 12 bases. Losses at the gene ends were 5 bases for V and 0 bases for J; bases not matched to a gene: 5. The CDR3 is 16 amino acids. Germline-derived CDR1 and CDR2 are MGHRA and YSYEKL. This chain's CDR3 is CASSRLLAGGSYEQYF. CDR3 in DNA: TGCGCCAGCAGCAGGCTACTAGCGGGGGGCTCCTACGAGCAGTACTTC.

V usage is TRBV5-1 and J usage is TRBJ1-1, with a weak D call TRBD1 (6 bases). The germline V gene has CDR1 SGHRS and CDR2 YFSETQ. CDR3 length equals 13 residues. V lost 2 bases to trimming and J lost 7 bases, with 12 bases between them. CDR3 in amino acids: CASSFQGGHEAFF. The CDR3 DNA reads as TGCGCCAGCAGCTTTCAAGGGGGTCATGAAGCTTTCTTT.

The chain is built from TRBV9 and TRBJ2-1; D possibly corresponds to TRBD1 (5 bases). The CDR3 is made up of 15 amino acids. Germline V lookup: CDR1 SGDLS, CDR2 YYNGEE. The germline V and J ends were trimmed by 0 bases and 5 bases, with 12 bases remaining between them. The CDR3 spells CASSVVGVSHNEQFF. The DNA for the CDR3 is TGTGCCAGCAGCGTAGTAGGGGTTTCCCACAATGAGCAGTTCTTC. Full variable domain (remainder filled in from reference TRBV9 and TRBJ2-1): DSGVTQTPKHLITATGQRVTLRCSPRSGDLSVYWYQQSLDQGLQFLIQYYNGEERAKGNILERFSAQQFPDLHSELNLSSLELGDSALYFCASSVVGVSHNEQFFGPGTRLTVL.

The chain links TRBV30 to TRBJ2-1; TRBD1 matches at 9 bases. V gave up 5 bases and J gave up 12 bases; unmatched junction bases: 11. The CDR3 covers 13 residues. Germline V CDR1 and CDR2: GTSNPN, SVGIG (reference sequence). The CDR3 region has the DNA TGTGCCTGGGGCTCACAGGGGGCTGGGAGGCAGTTCTTC. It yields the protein CAWGSQGAGRQFF.

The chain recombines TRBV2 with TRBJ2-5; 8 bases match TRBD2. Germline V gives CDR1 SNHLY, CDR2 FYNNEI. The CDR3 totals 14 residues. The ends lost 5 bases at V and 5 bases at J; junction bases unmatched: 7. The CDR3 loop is CASSRTSGGETQYF. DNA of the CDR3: TGTGCCAGCAGTCGAACTAGCGGTGGGGAGACCCAGTACTTC.

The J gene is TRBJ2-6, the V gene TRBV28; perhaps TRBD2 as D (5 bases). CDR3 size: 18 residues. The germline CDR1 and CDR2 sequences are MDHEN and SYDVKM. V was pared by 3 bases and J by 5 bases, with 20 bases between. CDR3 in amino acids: CASSFIPGSYVRANVLTF. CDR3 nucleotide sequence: TGTGCCAGCAGTTTTATTCCGGGATCTTACGTGCGGGCCAACGTCCTGACTTTC.

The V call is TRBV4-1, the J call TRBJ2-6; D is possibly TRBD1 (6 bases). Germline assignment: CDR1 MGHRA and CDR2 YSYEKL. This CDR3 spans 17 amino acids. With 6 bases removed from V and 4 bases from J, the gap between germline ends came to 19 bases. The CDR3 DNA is TGCGCCAGCAGGGGGCTTTCAGGGGTGGACGGGGCCAACGTCCTGACTTTC. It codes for CASRGLSGVDGANVLTF.

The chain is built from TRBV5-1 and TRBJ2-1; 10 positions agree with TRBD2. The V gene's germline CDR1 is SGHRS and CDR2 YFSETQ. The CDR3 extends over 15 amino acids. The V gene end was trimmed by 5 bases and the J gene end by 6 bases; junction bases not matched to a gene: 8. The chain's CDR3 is CASRAASGGPNEQFF. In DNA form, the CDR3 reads TGCGCCAGCAGGGCTGCTAGCGGGGGCCCCAATGAGCAGTTCTTC.